The 23 T cell receptor beta chains below come from one sample, sequenced in a study of T cells after yellow fever vaccination. TCRdb fed the 5' RACE reads into MiXCR, producing one record per CDR3 protein. Of some 420,000 distinct CDR3 sequences listed, over 15% were seen once; the top ten hold around 17%. The sample was PBMCs, taken before the yellow fever booster vaccination. The source is a man aged 18 to 29 who received the YFV17D yellow fever vaccine.

The chain employs TRBV7-9 and TRBJ1-1, with 11 bases lining up with TRBD1. Germline CDR1 reads SEHNR; CDR2 reads FQNEAQ (reference sequence). Trimming at V came to 5 bases and at J to 4 bases, leaving 6 bases not matched to a gene. The CDR3 sequence is 15 residues long. The CDR3 region has the DNA TGTGCCAGCAGCCGGCCGGGACAGGGGGGCACTGAAGCTTTCTTT. It yields the protein CASSRPGQGGTEAFF.

This clonotype was seen a single time. The CDR3 bases are TGCGCCAGCAGCTTTTATGGGTCAGGGGGCTCGTACACTGAAGCTTTCTTT. Protein: CASSFYGSGGSYTEAFF. The chain recombines TRBV5-1 with TRBJ1-1; TRBD1 matches 8 bases. CDR1 and CDR2 (germline): SGHRS, YFSETQ. V was clipped by 2 bases and J by 3 bases; unmatched bases: 12. The CDR3 contains 17 residues.

The chain carries TRBV7-2 and TRBJ1-1, with D unresolved. The CDR3 sequence is 13 residues long. CDR1 is SGHTA, CDR2 FQGNSA, per germline. V lost 8 bases, J lost 1 base, and 11 bases lay in between. CDR3 sequence: CASGGAGNTEAFF. The CDR3 bases are TGTGCCAGCGGCGGAGCAGGGAACACTGAAGCTTTCTTT.

The chain carries TRBV2 and TRBJ1-6, with 7 nucleotides matching TRBD1. V gave up 6 bases and J gave up 10 bases; unmatched junction bases: 12. Looked up from germline, CDR1 is SNHLY and CDR2 is FYNNEI. The CDR3 covers 15 residues. CDR3 region: CASSRDSGGESPLHF. The CDR3 DNA is TGTGCCAGCAGCCGGGACTCAGGGGGAGAATCACCCCTCCACTTT.

The V gene is TRBV12-3 or TRBV12-4, the J gene TRBJ1-1; perhaps TRBD1 as D (5 bases). V was trimmed by 5 bases and J by 1 base, leaving 11 bases between them. The CDR3 is made up of 14 amino acids. CDR3 nucleotide sequence: TGTGCCAGCAGTATAGGGGTGGGGAACACTGAAGCTTTCTTT. Translating it yields CASSIGVGNTEAFF.

The sample holds one count of this clonotype. The V call is TRBV20-1, the J call TRBJ1-2; the D is unclear. V was clipped by 2 bases and J by 5 bases, with 9 bases between them. CDR1 and CDR2 from the germline V gene are DFQATT and SNEGSKA (reference sequence). The CDR3 loop spans 12 amino acids. The CDR3 DNA sequence: TGCAGTGCTAGAAGGCCCACTTATGGCTACACCTTC. Its translation: CSARRPTYGYTF.

This sequence joins TRBV5-1 and TRBJ2-7, with D unresolved. V lost 0 bases to trimming and J lost 2 bases, with 9 bases between them. CDR3 length: 14 amino acids. Germline assignment: CDR1 SGHRS and CDR2 YFSETQ. The CDR3 DNA is TGCGCCAGCAGCTTGGCTCCGGGCCCCTACGAGCAGTACGTC. This translates into CASSLAPGPYEQYV.

This chain links TRBV7-9 with TRBJ2-6, with 8 bases matching TRBD1. Per the germline V gene, CDR1 is SEHNR and CDR2 is FQNEAQ (reference sequence). V shed 3 bases and J 2 bases; nucleotides not matched to a gene: 12. The CDR3 has 19 amino acids. The CDR3 bases are TGTGCCAGCAGCTTTACAGGGACAGGTGGGACCCCTGGGGCCAACGTCCTGACTTTC. This codes for CASSFTGTGGTPGANVLTF. Together with reference TRBV7-9 and TRBJ2-6, the CDR3 gives the full variable domain: DTGVSQNPRHKITKRGQNVTFRCDPISEHNRLYWYRQTLGQGPEFLTYFQNEAQLEKSRLLSDRFSAERPKGSFSTLEIQRTEQGDSAMYLCASSFTGTGGTPGANVLTFGAGSRLTVL.

The chain couples TRBV5-1 to TRBJ2-7, with D perhaps assigned TRBD1 or TRBD2 (5 bases each). Germline lookup yields CDR1 SGHRS and CDR2 YFSETQ. There are 13 residues in the CDR3. V was trimmed by 7 bases and J by 10 bases, leaving 21 bases between them. The CDR3 DNA reads TGCGCCAGCGGGGACGTGGTACCTTGGGATCAGTACGTC. Translating gives CASGDVVPWDQYV.

The CDR3 is CASSVSGVGSYEQYF. In nucleotides, the CDR3 is TGTGCCAGCAGCGTCTCAGGGGTTGGGTCCTACGAGCAGTACTTC. The chain is built from TRBV7-2 and TRBJ2-7; TRBD1 might be the D (6 bases). The V gene's germline CDR1 is SGHTA and CDR2 FQGNSA. V was trimmed by 5 bases and J by 1 base, leaving 15 bases between them. CDR3 length: 15 amino acids.

This clonotype was observed a few times. This chain connects TRBV5-5 to TRBJ2-3, with 10 nucleotides matching TRBD1. CDR3 length equals 14 residues. Germline CDR1 is SGHKS and CDR2 is YYEKEE (reference sequence). The J segment lost 4 bases and the V segment lost 3 bases, leaving 2 bases of the junction unmatched. CDR3 DNA sequence: TGTGCCAGCAGCTCTGGACAGGGGGCAGATACGCAGTATTTT. Translated, it gives CASSSGQGADTQYF.

The rearrangement links TRBV5-6 to TRBJ1-5; D gene unclear. Germline-derived CDR1 and CDR2 are SGHDT and YYEEEE. Between the trimmed V and J ends, which lost 2 bases and 5 bases, there was a span of 11 bases. The CDR3 has 14 amino acids. The CDR3 loop reads CASSLFYGDQPQHF. Here the CDR3 DNA reads TGTGCCAGCAGCTTATTTTACGGTGATCAGCCCCAGCATTTT.

The chain links TRBV29-1 to TRBJ2-3; 8 nucleotides line up with TRBD2. Trimming took 4 bases from V and 0 from J; bases not matched to a gene: 3. Germline V gene sequence: CDR1 SQVTM, CDR2 ANQGSEA. CDR3 size: 14 residues. This chain's CDR3 is CSVVGLASTDTQYF. CDR3 in DNA: TGCAGCGTTGTCGGACTAGCCAGCACAGATACGCAGTATTTT.

This clonotype was seen only once. The V and J genes are TRBV9 and TRBJ1-2; possibly TRBD1 for D (6 bases). This CDR3 has 14 amino acids. In germline, CDR1 is SGDLS, CDR2 YYNGEE. V shed 3 bases and J shed 4 bases, with 13 bases lying between them. In DNA, the CDR3 is TGTGCCAGCAGCGCCGCCGGGACACCCTATGGCTACACCTTC. Protein product: CASSAAGTPYGYTF.

This clonotype was picked up a small number of times. The CDR3 spells CASSASPPETQYF. The CDR3 DNA reads as TGCGCCAGCAGCGCAAGCCCGCCGGAGACCCAGTACTTC. The chain has TRBV5-1 and TRBJ2-5; D is ambiguous. This CDR3 has 13 amino acids. V was trimmed by 4 bases and J by 5 bases, leaving 12 bases between them. Germline CDR1 and CDR2: SGHRS and YFSETQ.

The chain combines TRBV7-9 with TRBJ1-1; possibly TRBD1 for D (5 bases). Trimming removed 4 bases at V and 8 bases at J, with 14 bases between. The CDR3 is made up of 13 amino acids. CDR1 is SEHNR, CDR2 FQNEAQ, per germline (reference sequence). CDR3 DNA sequence: TGTGCCAGCAGCTCCTACCGGACACAAGAAGCTTTCTTT. Translating it yields CASSSYRTQEAFF.

V usage is TRBV9 and J usage is TRBJ1-6; no clear D gene. Looked up from germline, CDR1 is SGDLS and CDR2 is YYNGEE. V was pared by 3 bases and J by 0 bases, with 16 bases between. The CDR3 has 18 residues. The CDR3 sequence is CASSGSREASSYNSPLHF. CDR3 nucleotide sequence: TGTGCCAGCAGCGGTTCTAGGGAGGCTAGCTCCTATAATTCACCCCTCCACTTT.

This chain joins TRBV2 and TRBJ2-1; 10 bases align to TRBD1. The germline V gene has CDR1 SNHLY and CDR2 FYNNEI. J lost 7 bases, V lost 7 bases, and 1 base had no gene match. The CDR3 sequence is 12 residues long. CDR3 loop: CASKDRGNEQFF. CDR3 nucleotides: TGTGCCAGCAAGGACAGGGGGAATGAGCAGTTCTTC.

This clonotype was counted a few times. The V call is TRBV5-1, the J call TRBJ2-3, with 8 positions matching TRBD1. V lost 7 bases and J lost 6; bases outside the gene matches: 4. Per the germline V gene, CDR1 is SGHRS and CDR2 is YFSETQ. The CDR3 is 12 residues long. CDR3 region: CASGTGRDTQYF. The CDR3 DNA reads as TGCGCCAGCGGGACAGGAAGGGATACGCAGTATTTT.

This clonotype was detected only a few times. V is TRBV20-1 and J is TRBJ2-5; D not resolved. Germline assignment: CDR1 DFQATT and CDR2 SNEGSKA (reference sequence). The CDR3 spans 11 residues. The V end was cut by 3 bases, the J end by 5 bases, with 7 bases between. In DNA form, the CDR3 reads TGCAGTGCTAGCCGGCCCGAGACCCAGTACTTC. Translated, it gives CSASRPETQYF.

This clonotype was detected only a few times. The chain joins TRBV24-1 to TRBJ2-3; the D gene is possibly TRBD2 (7 bases). The germline V gene encodes CDR1 KGHDR and CDR2 SFDVKD. The V end lost 6 bases, the J end lost 1 base, and 16 bases lay between the germline ends. CDR3 length equals 16 residues. The CDR3 is CATSPRGAARTDTQYF. The CDR3 nucleotides read TGTGCCACCAGTCCTCGGGGGGCGGCTCGCACAGATACGCAGTATTTT.

This clonotype was seen more than once but under ten times. V gene TRBV4-3 combines with J gene TRBJ1-5; a weak D match, TRBD1 (5 bases). V lost 0 bases, J lost 4 bases, and 10 bases lay in between. This CDR3 contains 15 residues. In germline, CDR1 is LGHNA, CDR2 YSLEER. DNA for the CDR3: TGCGCCAGCAGCCAAGAATGGCCAGGGAATCAGCCCCAGCATTTT. Encoded protein: CASSQEWPGNQPQHF.

The rearrangement joins TRBV15 to TRBJ1-1; D is uncertain. V was shortened by 0 bases and J by 0 bases, with 11 bases between the two germline ends. The CDR3 totals 16 residues. Germline assignment: CDR1 LNHNV and CDR2 YYDKDF (reference sequence). CDR3 sequence: CATSRDARALNTEAFF. CDR3 coding DNA: TGTGCCACCAGCAGAGATGCTCGGGCCTTGAACACTGAAGCTTTCTTT.